This T cell receptor (beta chain) was captured by sequencing in a study of blood T cells in healthy people across ages. Study results and caveats: Per million T cells, the diversity of TCR beta decreased roughly linearly as age advanced. The CMV status of each donor remained undetermined, and this could have confounded shifts in expanded clonotypes.

A J-beta primer mix and a sample-barcoded 5' primer were used in a second PCR of about 7 to 12 cycles. From the 5' RACE reads, TCRdb called clonotypes with MiXCR, one entry per CDR3 protein. The top ten hold less than 5% of the sample, which has about 1.5 million distinct CDR3 sequences, approximately 39% seen once. V was cut by 6 bases and J by 1 base, with 16 bases left in between. The CDR3 contains 16 residues. Looked up from germline, CDR1 is DFQATT and CDR2 is SNEGSKA (reference sequence). In the case of this clonotype: The antigen is undetermined.

The sequenced sample consisted of blood. This sequence originates from a woman in her late teens or twenties in good health. V usage is TRBV20-1 and J usage is TRBJ1-6, with a tentative D call TRBD1 (5 bases). The CDR3, as DNA: TGCAGTGCCCCAGAGGTCGGGGGATCCTATAATTCACCCCTCCACTTT. Translated, it gives CSAPEVGGSYNSPLHF.